The sequence of this T cell receptor beta chain was determined in a study of vaccination and CD4 T cells after COVID-19. As for the study in general: Timing of post-vaccine sample collection was a median approximately 70 days after dose two, with a range of 14 to 241.

The V gene's germline CDR1 is MNHEY and CDR2 SVGAGI. The CDR3 extends over 16 amino acids. Deletions cut 2 bases from V and 0 bases from J, with 12 bases between. Worth noting for this clonotype: Its target is unknown.

This sample's treatment: roughly ten-day PBMC culture with coronavirus spike peptide pools or control peptides (ViraFEST assay). ViraFEST expanded antigen-specific T cells with peptide pools, then sequenced TCRs. Findings of the study overall: With convalescent patients, a median roughly 88% of reactive clones emerged solely after vaccination. Counts of SARS-CoV-2-reactive clonotypes had a median that went from approximately 21 to 38, a nonsignificant change.

Cultured CD4+ T cell DNA underwent sequencing with the Oncomine TCR Beta short-read assay. TCRdb recomputed calls from the PCR reads with MiXCR, one row per CDR3 protein. The sample comprises about 12,000 distinct CDR3 sequences, less than 70% of which are singletons, and 7.1% rests with the top ten. Specimen: CD4+ T cells from blood, cultured in vitro, collected before SARS-CoV-2 vaccination. The chain has TRBV6-5 and TRBJ2-3; weak D call: TRBD2 (5 bases). This sequence originates from a human donor who had recovered from COVID-19. CDR3 region: CASSYRAARSTDTQYF. As DNA, the CDR3 is TGTGCCAGCAGTTACAGAGCGGCGAGAAGCACAGATACGCAGTATTTT.